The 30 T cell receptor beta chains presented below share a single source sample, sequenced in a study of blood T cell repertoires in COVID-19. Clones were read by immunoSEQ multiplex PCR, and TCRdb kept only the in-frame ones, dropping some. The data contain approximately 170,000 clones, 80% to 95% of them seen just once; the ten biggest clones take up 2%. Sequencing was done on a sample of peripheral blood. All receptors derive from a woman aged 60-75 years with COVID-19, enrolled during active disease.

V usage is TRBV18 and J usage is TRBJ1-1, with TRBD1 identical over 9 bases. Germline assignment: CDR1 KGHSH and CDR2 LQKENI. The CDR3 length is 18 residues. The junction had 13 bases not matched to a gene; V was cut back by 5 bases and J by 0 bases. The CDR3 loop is CASSIRDRVYSMNTEAFF. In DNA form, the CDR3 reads TGTGCCAGCTCAATCCGGGACAGGGTCTATTCCATGAACACTGAAGCTTTCTTT.

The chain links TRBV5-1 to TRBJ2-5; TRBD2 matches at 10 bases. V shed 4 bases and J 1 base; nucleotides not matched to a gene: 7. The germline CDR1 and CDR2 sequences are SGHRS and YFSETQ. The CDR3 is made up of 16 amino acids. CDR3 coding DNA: TGCGCCAGCAGCCTCGGACTAGCGGATACCCAAGAGACCCAGTACTTC. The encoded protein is CASSLGLADTQETQYF. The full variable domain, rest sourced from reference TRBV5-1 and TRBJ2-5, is KAGVTQTPRYLIKTRGQQVTLSCSPISGHRSVSWYQQTPGQGLQFLFEYFSETQRNKGNFPGRFSGRQFSNSRSEMNVSTLELGDSALYLCASSLGLADTQETQYFGPGTRLLVL.

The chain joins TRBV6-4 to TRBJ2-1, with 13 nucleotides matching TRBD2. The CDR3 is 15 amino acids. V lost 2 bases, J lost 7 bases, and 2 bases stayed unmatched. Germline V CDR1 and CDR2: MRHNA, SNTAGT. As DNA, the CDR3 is TGTGCCAGCAGTGACCGGACTAGCGGGGGAAATGAGCAGTTCTTC. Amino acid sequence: CASSDRTSGGNEQFF.

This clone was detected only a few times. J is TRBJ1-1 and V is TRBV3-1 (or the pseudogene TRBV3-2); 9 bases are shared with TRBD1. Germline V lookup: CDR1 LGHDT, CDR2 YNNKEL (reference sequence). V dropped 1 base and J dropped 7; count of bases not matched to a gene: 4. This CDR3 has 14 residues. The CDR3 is CASSQGTGQGEAFF. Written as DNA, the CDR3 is TGTGCCAGCAGCCAAGGCACGGGACAGGGTGAAGCTTTCTTT.

CDR3 nucleotide sequence: TGTGCCAGCAGCTTTACAGGGGGCGTCGCAACTAATGAAAAACTGTTTTTT. This translates into CASSFTGGVATNEKLFF. The chain recombines TRBV5-8 with TRBJ1-4; 9 bases are a match to TRBD1. The CDR3 is made up of 17 amino acids. V shed 2 bases and J 0 bases; nucleotides not matched to a gene: 5. Germline V gene lookup returns CDR1 SGHTS and CDR2 YDEGEE.

In nucleotides, the CDR3 is TGTGCCAGCAGAAAACTAGGAGAGACCCAGTACTTC. It codes for CASRKLGETQYF. The V and J genes are TRBV5-5 and TRBJ2-5; maybe TRBD2 (5 bases). The CDR3 covers 12 residues. Looked up from germline, CDR1 is SGHKS and CDR2 is YYEKEE (reference sequence). V lost 5 bases and J 4 bases, leaving 9 bases between the germline ends.

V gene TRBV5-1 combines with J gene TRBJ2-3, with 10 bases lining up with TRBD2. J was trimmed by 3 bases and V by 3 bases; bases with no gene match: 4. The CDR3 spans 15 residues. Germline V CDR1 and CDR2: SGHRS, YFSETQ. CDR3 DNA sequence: TGCGCCAGCAGCTCCTTTAGCGGGGGGACAGATACGCAGTATTTT. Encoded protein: CASSSFSGGTDTQYF. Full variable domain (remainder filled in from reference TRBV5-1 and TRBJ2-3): KAGVTQTPRYLIKTRGQQVTLSCSPISGHRSVSWYQQTPGQGLQFLFEYFSETQRNKGNFPGRFSGRQFSNSRSEMNVSTLELGDSALYLCASSSFSGGTDTQYFGPGTRLTVL.

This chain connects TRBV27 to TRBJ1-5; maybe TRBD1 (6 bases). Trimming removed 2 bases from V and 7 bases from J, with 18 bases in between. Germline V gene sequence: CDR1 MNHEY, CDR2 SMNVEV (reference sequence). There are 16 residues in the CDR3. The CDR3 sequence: CASSLKGLGGHQPQHF. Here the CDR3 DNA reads TGTGCCAGCAGTTTAAAAGGTTTAGGGGGTCACCAGCCCCAGCATTTT.

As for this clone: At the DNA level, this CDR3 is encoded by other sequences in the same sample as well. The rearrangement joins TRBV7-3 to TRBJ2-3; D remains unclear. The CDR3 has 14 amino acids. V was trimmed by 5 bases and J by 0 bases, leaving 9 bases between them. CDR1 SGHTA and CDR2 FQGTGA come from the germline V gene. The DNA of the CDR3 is TGTGCCAGCAGCCCAGGCCGCAGCACAGATACGCAGTATTTT. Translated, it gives CASSPGRSTDTQYF.

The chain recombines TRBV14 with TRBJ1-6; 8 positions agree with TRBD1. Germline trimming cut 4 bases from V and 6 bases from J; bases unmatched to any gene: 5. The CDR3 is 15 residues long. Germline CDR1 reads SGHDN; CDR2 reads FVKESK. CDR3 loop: CASSPVDRANSPLHF. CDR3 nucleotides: TGTGCCAGCAGCCCGGTGGACAGGGCTAATTCACCCCTCCACTTT.

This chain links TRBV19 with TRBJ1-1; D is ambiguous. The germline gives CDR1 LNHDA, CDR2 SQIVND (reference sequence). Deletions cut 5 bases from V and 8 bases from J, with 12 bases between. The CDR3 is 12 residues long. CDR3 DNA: TGTGCCAGTAGTCGTGGACTGGGAGAAGCTTTCTTT. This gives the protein CASSRGLGEAFF.

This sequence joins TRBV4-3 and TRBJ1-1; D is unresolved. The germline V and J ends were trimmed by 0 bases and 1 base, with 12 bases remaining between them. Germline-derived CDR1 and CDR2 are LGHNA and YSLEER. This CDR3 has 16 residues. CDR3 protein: CASSQDRRQQNTEAFF. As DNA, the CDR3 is TGCGCCAGCAGCCAAGATCGGAGGCAACAGAACACTGAAGCTTTCTTT.

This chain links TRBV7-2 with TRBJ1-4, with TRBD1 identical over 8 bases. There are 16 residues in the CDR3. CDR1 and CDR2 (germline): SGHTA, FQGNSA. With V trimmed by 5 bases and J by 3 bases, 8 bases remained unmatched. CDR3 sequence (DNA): TGTGCCAGCAGCCAATGGCGGGACAGGCCTAATGAAAAACTGTTTTTT. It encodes CASSQWRDRPNEKLFF.

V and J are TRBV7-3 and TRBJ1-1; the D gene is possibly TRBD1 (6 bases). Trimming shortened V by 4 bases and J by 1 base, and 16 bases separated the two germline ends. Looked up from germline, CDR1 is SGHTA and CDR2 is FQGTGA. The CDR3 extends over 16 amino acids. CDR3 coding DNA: TGTGCCAGCAGCTCCACCCTCAGGGGCGCGAACACTGAAGCTTTCTTT. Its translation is CASSSTLRGANTEAFF.

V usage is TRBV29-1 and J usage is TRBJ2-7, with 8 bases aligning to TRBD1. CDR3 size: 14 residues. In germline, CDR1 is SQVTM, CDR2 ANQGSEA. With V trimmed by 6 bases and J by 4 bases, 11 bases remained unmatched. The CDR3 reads CSVTRTGRFYEQYF. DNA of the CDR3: TGCAGCGTCACCCGGACAGGGAGATTTTACGAGCAGTACTTC.

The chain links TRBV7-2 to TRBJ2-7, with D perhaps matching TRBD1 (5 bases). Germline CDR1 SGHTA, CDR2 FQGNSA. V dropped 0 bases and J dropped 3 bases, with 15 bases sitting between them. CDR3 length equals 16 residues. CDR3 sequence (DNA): TGTGCCAGCAGCTTAGCGCCAGACAGAACTTTCTACGAGCAGTACTTC. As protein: CASSLAPDRTFYEQYF.

CDR3 bases: TGTGCCAGCAGCTTAGCGGGGTCAGGGACTAATGAAAAACTGTTTTTT. Encoded protein: CASSLAGSGTNEKLFF. V gene TRBV7-9 combines with J gene TRBJ1-4; D perhaps matches TRBD1 (5 bases). CDR3 length: 16 residues. Germline CDR1 SEHNR, CDR2 FQNEAQ (reference sequence). The V end lost 0 bases, the J end lost 2 bases, and 10 bases lay between the germline ends.

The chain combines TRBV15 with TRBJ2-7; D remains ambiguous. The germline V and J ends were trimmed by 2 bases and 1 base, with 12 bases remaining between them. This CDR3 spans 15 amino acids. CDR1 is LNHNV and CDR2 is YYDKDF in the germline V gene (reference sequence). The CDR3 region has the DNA TGTGCCACCAGCAGATCTTCTGAAACTTCCTACGAGCAGTACTTC. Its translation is CATSRSSETSYEQYF.

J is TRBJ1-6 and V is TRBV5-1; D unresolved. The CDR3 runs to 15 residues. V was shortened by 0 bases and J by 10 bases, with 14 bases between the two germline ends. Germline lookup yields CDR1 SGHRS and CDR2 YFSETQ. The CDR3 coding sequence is TGCGCCAGCAGCTTGGCCACGTTGGGAGGGTCACCCCTCCACTTT. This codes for CASSLATLGGSPLHF.

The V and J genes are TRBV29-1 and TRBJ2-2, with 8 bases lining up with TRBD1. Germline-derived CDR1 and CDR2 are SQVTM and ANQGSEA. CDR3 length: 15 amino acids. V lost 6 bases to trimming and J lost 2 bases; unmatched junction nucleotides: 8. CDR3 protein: CSVRGGTGNTGELFF. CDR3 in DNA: TGCAGCGTGAGGGGCGGGACAGGTAACACCGGGGAGCTGTTTTTT.

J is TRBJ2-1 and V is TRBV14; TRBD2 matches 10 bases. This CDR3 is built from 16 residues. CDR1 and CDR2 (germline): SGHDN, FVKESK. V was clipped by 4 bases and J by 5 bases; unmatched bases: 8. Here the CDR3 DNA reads TGTGCCAGCAGCCCCGCACTAGCGGGATTTAACAATGAGCAGTTCTTC. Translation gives CASSPALAGFNNEQFF.

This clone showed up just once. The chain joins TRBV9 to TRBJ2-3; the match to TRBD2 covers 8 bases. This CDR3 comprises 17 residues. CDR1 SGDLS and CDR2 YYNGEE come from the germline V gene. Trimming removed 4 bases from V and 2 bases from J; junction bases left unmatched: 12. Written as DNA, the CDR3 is TGTGCCAGCAGCCAAGGGGCTAGCGGGTTTACCACAGATACGCAGTATTTT. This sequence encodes CASSQGASGFTTDTQYF.

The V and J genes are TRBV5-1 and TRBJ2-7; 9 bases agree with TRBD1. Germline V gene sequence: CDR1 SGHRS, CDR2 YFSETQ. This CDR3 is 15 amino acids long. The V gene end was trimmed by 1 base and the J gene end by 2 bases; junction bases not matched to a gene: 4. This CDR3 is CASSLKWDRAYEQYF. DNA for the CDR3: TGCGCCAGCAGCTTGAAATGGGACAGGGCCTACGAGCAGTACTTC.

The CDR3 bases are TGTGCCAGCAGTATGTCTAACACTGAAGCTTTCTTT. Its protein is CASSMSNTEAFF. This chain links TRBV7-9 with TRBJ1-1; unclear D gene. The germline CDR1 and CDR2 sequences are SEHNR and FQNEAQ (reference sequence). V shed 6 bases and J shed 2 bases, with 7 bases lying between them. The CDR3 totals 12 residues.

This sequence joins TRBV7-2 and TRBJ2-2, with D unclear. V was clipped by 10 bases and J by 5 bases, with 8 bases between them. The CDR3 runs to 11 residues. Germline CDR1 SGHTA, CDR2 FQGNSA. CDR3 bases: TGTGCCACCGCCGGGACCGGGGAGCTGTTTTTT. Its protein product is CATAGTGELFF.

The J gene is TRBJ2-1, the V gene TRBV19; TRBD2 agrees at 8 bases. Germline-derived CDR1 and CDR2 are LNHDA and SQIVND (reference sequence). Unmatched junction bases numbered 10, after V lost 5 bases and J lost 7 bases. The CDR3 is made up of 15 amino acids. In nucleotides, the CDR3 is TGTGCCAGTAGTCTGGGGGACCCGGGGGGGAATGAGCAGTTCTTC. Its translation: CASSLGDPGGNEQFF.

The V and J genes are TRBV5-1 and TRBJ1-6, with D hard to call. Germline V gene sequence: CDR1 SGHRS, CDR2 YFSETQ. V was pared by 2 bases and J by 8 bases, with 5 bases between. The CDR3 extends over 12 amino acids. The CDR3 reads CASSFSDSPLHF. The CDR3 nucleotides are TGCGCCAGCAGCTTTTCGGATTCACCCCTCCACTTT.

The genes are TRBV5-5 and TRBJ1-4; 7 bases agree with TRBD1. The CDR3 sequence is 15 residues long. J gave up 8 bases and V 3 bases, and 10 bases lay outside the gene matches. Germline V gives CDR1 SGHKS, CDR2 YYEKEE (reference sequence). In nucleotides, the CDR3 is TGTGCCAGCAGCTCTGGTTGGGGACAGAAAGAAAAACTGTTTTTT. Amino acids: CASSSGWGQKEKLFF.

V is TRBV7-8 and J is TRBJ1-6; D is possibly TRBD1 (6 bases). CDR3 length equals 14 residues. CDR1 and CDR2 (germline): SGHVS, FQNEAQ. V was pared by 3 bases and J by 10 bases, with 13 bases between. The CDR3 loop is CASSLQGSHSPLHF. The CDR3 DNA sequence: TGTGCCAGCAGCTTGCAGGGGTCTCACTCACCCCTCCACTTT. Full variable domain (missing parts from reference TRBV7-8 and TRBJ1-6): GAGVSQSPRYKVAKRGQDVALRCDPISGHVSLFWYQQALGQGPEFLTYFQNEAQLDKSGLPSDRFFAERPEGSVSTLKIQRTQQEDSAVYLCASSLQGSHSPLHFGNGTRLTVT.

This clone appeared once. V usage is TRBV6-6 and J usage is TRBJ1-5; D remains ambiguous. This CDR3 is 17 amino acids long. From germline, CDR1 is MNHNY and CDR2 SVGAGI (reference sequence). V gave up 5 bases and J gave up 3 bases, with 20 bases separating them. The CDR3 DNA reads TGTGCCAGCAGTCCCCCTTGGTCCGGAGTATACAATCAGCCCCAGCATTTT. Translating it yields CASSPPWSGVYNQPQHF.